This entry is about one TCR beta chain. The antigen is not known. This entry comes from a study of blood T cells in healthy people across ages. Findings and limits, study-wide: Older individuals had lower TCR beta diversity per million T cells (the decline was roughly linear). Long-lived donors exceeded aged donors in naive CD4+ cells and diversity.

CDR1 is MNHEY and CDR2 is SVGAGI in the germline V gene. Trimming took 6 bases from V and 7 from J; bases not matched to a gene: 3. CDR3 size: 13 residues. Alongside a J-beta primer mix, a sample-barcoded 5' primer served in a second PCR lasting roughly 6 to 11 cycles. TCRdb re-analysed the 5' RACE reads in MiXCR, keeping a single row per CDR3 protein. Seen here are 650,000 to 800,000 distinct CDR3 sequences, about 42% observed once, and the top ten hold approximately 19%. The sequencing input was blood. This clonotype originated in a man in his sixties in good health. The chain has TRBV6-5 and TRBJ2-1; TRBD1 matches 10 bases. This chain's CDR3 is CASRGTGANEQFF. The CDR3 DNA sequence: TGTGCCAGCAGAGGGACAGGGGCTAATGAGCAGTTCTTC.